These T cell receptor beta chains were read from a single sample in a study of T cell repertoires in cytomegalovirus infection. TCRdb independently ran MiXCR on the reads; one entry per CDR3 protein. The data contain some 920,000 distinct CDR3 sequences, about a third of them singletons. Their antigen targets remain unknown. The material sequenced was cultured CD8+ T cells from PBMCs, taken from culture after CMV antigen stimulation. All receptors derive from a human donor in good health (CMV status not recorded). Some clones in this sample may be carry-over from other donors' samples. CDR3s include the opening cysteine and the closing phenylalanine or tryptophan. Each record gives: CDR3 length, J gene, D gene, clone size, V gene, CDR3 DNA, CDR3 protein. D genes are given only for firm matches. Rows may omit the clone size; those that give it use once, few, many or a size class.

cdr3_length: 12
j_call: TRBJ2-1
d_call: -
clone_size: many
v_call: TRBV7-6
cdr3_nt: TGTGCCAGCAGCCCTGGGGGCCATGAGCAGTTCTTC
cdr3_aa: CASSPGGHEQFF

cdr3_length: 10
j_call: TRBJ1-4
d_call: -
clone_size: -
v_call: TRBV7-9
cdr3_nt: TGTGCCAGCTCTCCCGAAAAACTGTTTTTT
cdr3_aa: CASSPEKLFF

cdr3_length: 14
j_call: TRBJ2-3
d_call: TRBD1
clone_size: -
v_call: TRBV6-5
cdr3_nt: TGTGCCAGCGGGGGGACAGGGGTTGTAGATACGCAGTATTTT
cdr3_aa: CASGGTGVVDTQYF

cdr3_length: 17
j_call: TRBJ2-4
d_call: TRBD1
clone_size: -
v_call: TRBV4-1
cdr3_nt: TGCGCCAGCAGCCAACTGACAGGGGGCGAAGCCAAAAACATTCAGTACTTC
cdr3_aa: CASSQLTGGEAKNIQYF

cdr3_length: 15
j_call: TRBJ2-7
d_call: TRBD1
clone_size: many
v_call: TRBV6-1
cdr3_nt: TGTGCCAGCCTTCCGGGACAGACCTTATCCTACGAGCAGTACTTC
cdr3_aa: CASLPGQTLSYEQYF

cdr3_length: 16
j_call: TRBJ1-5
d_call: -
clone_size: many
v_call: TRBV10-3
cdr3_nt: TGTGCCATCAGTGAGCTTGGGGCTCCCAGCAATCAGCCCCAGCATTTT
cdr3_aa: CAISELGAPSNQPQHF

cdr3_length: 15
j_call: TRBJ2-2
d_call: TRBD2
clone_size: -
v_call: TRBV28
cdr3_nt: TGTGCCAGCAGTTCCCCTCGGGAGGGACCCGGGGAGCTGTTTTTT
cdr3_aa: CASSSPREGPGELFF

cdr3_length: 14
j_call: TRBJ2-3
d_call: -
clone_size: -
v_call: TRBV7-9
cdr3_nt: TGTGCCAGCAGCTTTGAGGGGCTCGGGGATACGCAGTATTTT
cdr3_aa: CASSFEGLGDTQYF

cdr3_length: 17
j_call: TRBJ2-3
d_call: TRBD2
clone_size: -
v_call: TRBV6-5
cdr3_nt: TGTGCCAGCAGTTCCGGACTAGCGGGGGGGAGCACAGATACGCAGTATTTT
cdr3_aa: CASSSGLAGGSTDTQYF

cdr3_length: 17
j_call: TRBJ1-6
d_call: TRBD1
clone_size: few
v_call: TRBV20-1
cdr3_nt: TGCAGTGCTTTGTCACACTTCAGACAGGGGCTAGATTCACCCCTCCACTTT
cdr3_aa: CSALSHFRQGLDSPLHF

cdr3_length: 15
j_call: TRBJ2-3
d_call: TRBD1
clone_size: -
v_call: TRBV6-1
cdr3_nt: TGTGCCAGCAGTGAAGGCACAGGGGGCACAGATACGCAGTATTTT
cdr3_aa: CASSEGTGGTDTQYF

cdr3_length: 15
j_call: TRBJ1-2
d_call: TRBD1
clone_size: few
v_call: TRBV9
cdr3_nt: TGTGCCAGCAGCCCCCACGACAGGGAGTATGCTGGCTACACCTTC
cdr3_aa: CASSPHDREYAGYTF

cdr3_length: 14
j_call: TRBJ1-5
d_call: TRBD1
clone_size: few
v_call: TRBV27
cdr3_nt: TGTGCCAGCAAGGGGGGACAGGGGAATCAGCCCCAGCATTTT
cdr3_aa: CASKGGQGNQPQHF

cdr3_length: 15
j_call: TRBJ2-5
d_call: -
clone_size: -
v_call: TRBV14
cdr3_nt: TGTGCCAGCAGCCAGGGGCAGGGATTGGCAGAGACCCAGTACTTC
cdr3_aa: CASSQGQGLAETQYF

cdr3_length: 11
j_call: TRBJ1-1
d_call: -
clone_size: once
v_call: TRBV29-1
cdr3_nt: TGCAGCGTTGACGAGGGCACTGAAGCTTTCTTT
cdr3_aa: CSVDEGTEAFF

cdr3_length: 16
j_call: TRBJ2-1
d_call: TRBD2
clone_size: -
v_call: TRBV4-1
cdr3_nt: TGCGCCAGCAGCCCCTCGGGCGGGGGGCCCCATGGTGAGCAGTTCTTC
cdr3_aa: CASSPSGGGPHGEQFF

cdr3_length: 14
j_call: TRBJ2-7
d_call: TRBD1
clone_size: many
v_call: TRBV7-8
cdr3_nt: TGTGCCAGCAGCTTAGACAGGGGGCGATACGAGCAGTACTTC
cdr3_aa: CASSLDRGRYEQYF

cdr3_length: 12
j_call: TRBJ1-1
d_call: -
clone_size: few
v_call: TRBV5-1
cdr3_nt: TGCGCCAGCAACCCAGGAGGGTCGGTAGCTTTCTTT
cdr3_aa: CASNPGGSVAFF

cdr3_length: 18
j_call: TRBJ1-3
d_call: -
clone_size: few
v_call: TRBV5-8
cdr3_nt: TGTGCCAGCAGCTTGGGGCCAATCAAGGTCGTACTAGAAAACACCATATATTTT
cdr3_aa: CASSLGPIKVVLENTIYF

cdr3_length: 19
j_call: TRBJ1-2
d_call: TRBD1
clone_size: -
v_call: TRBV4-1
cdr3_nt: TGCGCCAGCAGCCAAGTCTCCTACCGACAGGGGAATTCGGACTATGGCTACACCTTC
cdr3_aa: CASSQVSYRQGNSDYGYTF

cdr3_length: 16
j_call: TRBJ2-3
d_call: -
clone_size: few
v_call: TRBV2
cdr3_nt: TGTGCCAGCAGTAAGCTGGAGGCGGCTAGCACAGATACGCAGTATTTT
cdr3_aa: CASSKLEAASTDTQYF

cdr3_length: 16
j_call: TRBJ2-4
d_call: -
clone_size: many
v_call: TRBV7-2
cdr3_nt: TGTGCCAGCAGCGTCCGCTCGACGGTAGCCAAAAACATTCAGTACTTC
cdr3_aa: CASSVRSTVAKNIQYF

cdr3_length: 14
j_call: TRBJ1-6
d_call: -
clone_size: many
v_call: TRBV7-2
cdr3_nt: TGTGCCAGCAGCTCAGGACCAACCAACTCACCCCTCCACTTT
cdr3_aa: CASSSGPTNSPLHF

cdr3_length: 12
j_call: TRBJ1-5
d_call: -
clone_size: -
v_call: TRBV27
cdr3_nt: TGTGCCAGTGGACGGAACAATCAGCCCCAGCATTTT
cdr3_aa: CASGRNNQPQHF

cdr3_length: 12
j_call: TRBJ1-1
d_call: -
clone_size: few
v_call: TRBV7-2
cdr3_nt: TGTGCCAGCAGCTTTGGCCAGAGAAGCGATTTCTTT
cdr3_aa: CASSFGQRSDFF

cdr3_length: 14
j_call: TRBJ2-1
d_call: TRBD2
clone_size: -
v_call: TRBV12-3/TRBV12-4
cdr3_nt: TGTGCCGTCCCTAGCGGGGGGAACTACAATGAGCAGTTCTTC
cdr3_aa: CAVPSGGNYNEQFF

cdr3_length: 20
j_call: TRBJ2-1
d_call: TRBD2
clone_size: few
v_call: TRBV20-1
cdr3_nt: TGCAGTGCTAGAGGGCCGGGACTAGCGGGGGAGGTTGCGTCCTACAATGAGCAGTTCTTC
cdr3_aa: CSARGPGLAGEVASYNEQFF

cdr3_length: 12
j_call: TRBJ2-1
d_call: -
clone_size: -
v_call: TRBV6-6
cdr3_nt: TGTGCCAGCAGTAGACAGGCTTATGAGCAGTTCTTC
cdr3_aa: CASSRQAYEQFF

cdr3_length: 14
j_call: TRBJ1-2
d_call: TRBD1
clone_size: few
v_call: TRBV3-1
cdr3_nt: TGTGCCAGCAGCCAAGATCAGGGGGCGCAGGGCTACACCTTC
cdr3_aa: CASSQDQGAQGYTF

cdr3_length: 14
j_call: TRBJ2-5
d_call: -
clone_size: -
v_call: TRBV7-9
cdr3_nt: TGTGCCAGCAGCTTAGCGGCGGGTAGGGTGACCCAGTACTTC
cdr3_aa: CASSLAAGRVTQYF

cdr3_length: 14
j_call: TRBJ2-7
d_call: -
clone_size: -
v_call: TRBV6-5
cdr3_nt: TGTGCCAGCAGTTACGGGGGCCACACCTACGAGCAGTACTTC
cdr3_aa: CASSYGGHTYEQYF

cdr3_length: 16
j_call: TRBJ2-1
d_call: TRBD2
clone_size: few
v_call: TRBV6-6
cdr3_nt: TGTGCCAGCAGTTCCCCGCGGGGACTAGGTGAACATGAGCAGTTCTTC
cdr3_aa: CASSSPRGLGEHEQFF

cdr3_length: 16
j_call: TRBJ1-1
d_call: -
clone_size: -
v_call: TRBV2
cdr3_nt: TGTGCCAGCAGGGCGGACACGGGGCCAATTAACACTGAAGCTTTCTTT
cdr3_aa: CASRADTGPINTEAFF

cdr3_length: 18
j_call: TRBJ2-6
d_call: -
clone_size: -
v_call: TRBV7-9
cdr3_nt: TGTGCCAGCAGCCTCCCCGAGACAGAAGGCACTGGGGCCAACGTCCTGACTTTC
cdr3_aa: CASSLPETEGTGANVLTF

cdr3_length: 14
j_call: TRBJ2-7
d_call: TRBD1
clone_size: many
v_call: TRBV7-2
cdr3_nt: TGTGCCAGCAGCTTAGTTGACAGGGTGCACGAGCAGTACTTC
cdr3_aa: CASSLVDRVHEQYF

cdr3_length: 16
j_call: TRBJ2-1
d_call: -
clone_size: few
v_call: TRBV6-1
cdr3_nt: TGTGCCAGCAGTGCCCATTCCGGGACTCGCTACAATGAGCAGTTCTTC
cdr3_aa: CASSAHSGTRYNEQFF

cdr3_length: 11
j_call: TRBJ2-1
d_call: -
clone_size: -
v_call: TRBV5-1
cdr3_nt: TGCGCCAGCACCATGGACAATGAGCAGTTCTTC
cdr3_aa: CASTMDNEQFF

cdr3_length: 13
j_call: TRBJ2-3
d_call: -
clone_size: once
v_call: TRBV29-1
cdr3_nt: TGCAGCGGGTGGGGGTCTGGCACAGATACGCAGTATTTT
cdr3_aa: CSGWGSGTDTQYF

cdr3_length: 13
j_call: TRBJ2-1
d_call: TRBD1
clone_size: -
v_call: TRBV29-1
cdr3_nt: TGCAGCGCTGGGGACAGGGGCTACAATGAGCAGTTCTTC
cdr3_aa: CSAGDRGYNEQFF

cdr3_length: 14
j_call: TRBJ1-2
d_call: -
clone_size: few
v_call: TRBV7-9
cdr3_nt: TGTGCCAGCAGCTTAATTAACGACCGCTATGGCTACACCTTC
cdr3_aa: CASSLINDRYGYTF

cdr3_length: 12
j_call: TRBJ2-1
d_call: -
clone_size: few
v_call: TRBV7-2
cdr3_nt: TGTGCCAGCAGCCCCCTTGGGCATGAGCAGTTCTTC
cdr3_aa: CASSPLGHEQFF

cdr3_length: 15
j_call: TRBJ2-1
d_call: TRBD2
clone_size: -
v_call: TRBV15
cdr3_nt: TGTGCCACCACCCTTGGACTAGCGGGGGCCTATGAGCAGTTCTTC
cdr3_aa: CATTLGLAGAYEQFF

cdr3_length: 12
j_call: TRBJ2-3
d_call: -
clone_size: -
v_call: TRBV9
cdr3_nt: TGTGCCAGCAGCGGATTCGGCGATACGCAGTATTTT
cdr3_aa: CASSGFGDTQYF

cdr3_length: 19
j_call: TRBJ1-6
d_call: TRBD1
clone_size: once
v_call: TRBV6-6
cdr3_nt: TGTGCCAGCAGTCAAATTATCAGAGAACCGGGACAGGGAGGTTCACCCCTCCACTTT
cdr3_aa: CASSQIIREPGQGGSPLHF

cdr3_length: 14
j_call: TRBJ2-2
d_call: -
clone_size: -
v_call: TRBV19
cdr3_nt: TGTGCCAGTAACCCAGCCGAATACACCGGGGAGCTGTTTTTT
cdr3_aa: CASNPAEYTGELFF

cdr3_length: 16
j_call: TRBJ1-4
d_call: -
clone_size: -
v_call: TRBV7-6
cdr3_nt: TGTGCCAGCAGCTCCCCTGAGGGGACCTATAATGAAAAACTGTTTTTT
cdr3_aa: CASSSPEGTYNEKLFF

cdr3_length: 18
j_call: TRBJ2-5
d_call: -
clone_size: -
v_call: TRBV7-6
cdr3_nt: TGTGCCAGCAGCTTAGGGCTAGGACTTTTTCGGACCCAAGAGACCCAGTACTTC
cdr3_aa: CASSLGLGLFRTQETQYF

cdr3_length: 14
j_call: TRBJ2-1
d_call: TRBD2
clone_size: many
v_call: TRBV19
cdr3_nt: TGTGCCAGTAGTGGAGCGGGGGCCTACAATGAGCAGTTCTTC
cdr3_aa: CASSGAGAYNEQFF

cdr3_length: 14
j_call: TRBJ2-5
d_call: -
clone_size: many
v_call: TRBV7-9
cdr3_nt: TGTGCCAGCAGCTTAAAAGGGGGGATGGAGACCCAGTACTTC
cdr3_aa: CASSLKGGMETQYF

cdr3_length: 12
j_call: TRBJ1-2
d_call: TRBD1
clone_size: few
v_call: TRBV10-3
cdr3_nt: TGTGCCATCCTCACAGGGGAAGGCGGCTACACCTTC
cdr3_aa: CAILTGEGGYTF

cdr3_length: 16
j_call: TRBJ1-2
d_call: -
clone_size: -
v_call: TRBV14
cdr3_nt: TGTGCCAGCAGCCAAGGAGGGGGGGGCGCGACGCCTGGCTACACCTTC
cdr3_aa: CASSQGGGGATPGYTF

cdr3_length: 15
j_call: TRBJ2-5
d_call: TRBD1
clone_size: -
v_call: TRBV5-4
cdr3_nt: TGTGCCAGCAGCGTATGGACAGGGTCCCAAGAGACCCAGTACTTC
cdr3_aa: CASSVWTGSQETQYF

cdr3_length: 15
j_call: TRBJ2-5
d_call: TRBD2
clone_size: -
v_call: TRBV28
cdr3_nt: TGTGCCAGCAGCCCAGGGACTAGCGCTACGGAGACCCAGTACTTC
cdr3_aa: CASSPGTSATETQYF

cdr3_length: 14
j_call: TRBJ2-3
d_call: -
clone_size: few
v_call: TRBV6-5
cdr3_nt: TGTGCCAGCCCCTCCGGGACACCCACAGATACGCAGTATTTT
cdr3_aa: CASPSGTPTDTQYF